The next 23 T cell receptor beta chains were all read from a single sample in a study of blood T cell repertoires in COVID-19. Produced via immunoSEQ multiplex PCR; TCRdb's table is partial and in-frame only. Among tens of thousands of clones listed, around 79% were seen once. Sequences were obtained from peripheral blood. These receptors were collected from a woman in her 70s with acute or convalescent COVID-19.

The chain recombines TRBV5-1 with TRBJ1-2; perhaps TRBD1 as D (5 bases). CDR1 is SGHRS and CDR2 is YFSETQ in the germline V gene. The CDR3 is made up of 15 amino acids. The V end lost 0 bases, the J end lost 4 bases, and 13 bases lay between the germline ends. CDR3 loop: CASSLGVPGGYGYTF. Here the CDR3 DNA reads TGCGCCAGCAGCTTGGGCGTTCCGGGGGGCTATGGCTACACCTTC.

J is TRBJ2-1 and V is TRBV19; no reliable D call. CDR3 length equals 14 residues. The germline V and J ends were trimmed by 9 bases and 0 bases, with 12 bases remaining between them. The germline V gene has CDR1 LNHDA and CDR2 SQIVND (reference sequence). CDR3 amino acids: CASRDRSSYNEQFF. The CDR3 DNA follows: TGTGCCAGCCGTGATAGGAGCTCCTACAATGAGCAGTTCTTC.

The chain uses TRBV27 and TRBJ1-2, with D perhaps matching TRBD1 (5 bases). The CDR3 extends over 12 amino acids. Trimming pared 11 bases from V and 6 bases from J, leaving 16 bases between. The V gene's germline CDR1 is MNHEY and CDR2 SMNVEV (reference sequence). Here the CDR3 reads CAVWGGPNGYTF. The CDR3 nucleotides are TGTGCCGTGTGGGGGGGTCCTAATGGCTACACCTTC.

This clone has a handful of counts. The J gene is TRBJ2-5, the V gene TRBV6-6, with 10 nucleotides matching TRBD2. Looked up from germline, CDR1 is MNHNY and CDR2 is SVGAGI (reference sequence). This CDR3 is built from 14 residues. Losses at the gene ends were 7 bases for V and 2 bases for J; bases not matched to a gene: 4. CDR3 residues: CASTPAGGQETQYF. CDR3 in DNA: TGTGCCAGCACTCCAGCGGGAGGGCAAGAGACCCAGTACTTC.

This chain connects TRBV6-1 to TRBJ1-5; D possibly corresponds to TRBD1 (5 bases). V was shortened by 2 bases and J by 9 bases, with 11 bases between the two germline ends. Germline CDR1 is MNHNS and CDR2 is SASEGT. This CDR3 is built from 13 residues. CDR3 loop: CASSEWRGGPQHF. The CDR3 bases are TGTGCCAGCAGTGAATGGCGGGGGGGGCCCCAGCATTTT.

V gene TRBV29-1 combines with J gene TRBJ2-5; the D gene is possibly TRBD1 (5 bases). This CDR3 has 13 residues. The ends were cut back, 4 bases at V and 5 bases at J, with 14 bases in the middle. Looked up from germline, CDR1 is SQVTM and CDR2 is ANQGSEA. The CDR3 reads CSVGSRGRETQYF. The DNA for the CDR3 is TGCAGCGTTGGGTCAAGGGGCCGGGAGACCCAGTACTTC.

In its sample, this clone was seen a few times. This chain uses TRBV3-1 (or the pseudogene TRBV3-2) with TRBJ1-1; D gene uncertain. CDR1 is LGHDT and CDR2 is YNNKEL in the germline V gene (reference sequence). The CDR3 contains 13 residues. The germline V and J ends were trimmed by 5 bases and 1 base, with 8 bases remaining between them. CDR3 sequence reads: CASSYTENTEAFF. The CDR3 DNA is TGTGCCAGCAGCTATACAGAGAACACTGAAGCTTTCTTT.

This clone was seen once. The chain combines TRBV28 with TRBJ1-2; D not resolved. The CDR3 is made up of 13 amino acids. Germline CDR1 is MDHEN and CDR2 is SYDVKM. The V gene lost 2 bases and the J gene lost 4 bases, with 8 bases spanning the gap. CDR3 in amino acids: CASSLEGGYGYTF. The CDR3 DNA follows: TGTGCCAGCAGTTTAGAGGGAGGCTATGGCTACACCTTC.

The gene calls are TRBV27 and TRBJ2-7; no clear D gene. Germline V CDR1 and CDR2: MNHEY, SMNVEV (reference sequence). Trimming removed 5 bases from V and 2 bases from J, with 13 bases in between. The CDR3 is made up of 14 amino acids. CDR3 DNA: TGTGCCAGCAGTCCCCTGGCGGAAACCTACGAGCAGTACTTC. The encoded protein is CASSPLAETYEQYF.

The chain uses TRBV6-5 and TRBJ2-7; 7 bases map to TRBD1. In germline, CDR1 is MNHEY, CDR2 SVGAGI. This CDR3 spans 14 amino acids. Trimming took 2 bases from V and 5 from J; bases not matched to a gene: 6. CDR3 loop: CASSYDRVRNEQYF. CDR3 DNA: TGTGCCAGCAGTTACGACAGGGTGAGGAACGAGCAGTACTTC.

The chain has TRBV6-5 and TRBJ2-6; TRBD1 aligns across 9 bases. CDR3 size: 15 residues. CDR1 is MNHEY and CDR2 is SVGAGI in the germline V gene. After removal of 8 bases from V and 2 bases from J, the junction contained 4 bases not matched to a gene. CDR3 coding DNA: TGTGCCAGCCATACAGGGGGCGCTGGGGCCAACGTCCTGACTTTC. Protein: CASHTGGAGANVLTF.

The gene calls are TRBV7-2 and TRBJ2-3, with 7 bases lining up with TRBD1. The V gene end was trimmed by 6 bases and the J gene end by 5 bases; junction bases not matched to a gene: 5. Germline CDR1 SGHTA, CDR2 FQGNSA. The CDR3 runs 13 residues. CDR3 nucleotide sequence: TGTGCCAGCAGAAGGACAGGTATAGATACGCAGTATTTT. Amino acid sequence: CASRRTGIDTQYF.

The V and J genes are TRBV7-8 and TRBJ1-2; TRBD1 matches 8 bases. Per the germline V gene, CDR1 is SGHVS and CDR2 is FQNEAQ. V lost 5 bases to trimming and J lost 6 bases; unmatched junction nucleotides: 14. CDR3 length equals 16 residues. The chain's CDR3 is CASSPRAWTGIDGYTF. The CDR3 DNA is TGTGCCAGCAGCCCTAGAGCCTGGACAGGGATCGATGGCTACACCTTC.

The genes are TRBV19 and TRBJ2-1; no reliable D call. Germline CDR1 is LNHDA and CDR2 is SQIVND (reference sequence). The CDR3 is made up of 13 amino acids. The V end was cut by 0 bases, the J end by 7 bases, with 7 bases between. The CDR3 DNA is TGTGCCAGTAGTATAGAACTTTTTAATGAGCAGTTCTTC. Its protein product is CASSIELFNEQFF.

This sequence joins TRBV7-2 and TRBJ2-5, with 9 bases that match TRBD2. Germline V lookup: CDR1 SGHTA, CDR2 FQGNSA. The CDR3 extends over 16 amino acids. J lost 9 bases, V lost 0 bases, and 11 bases had no gene match. The CDR3 region has the DNA TGTGCCAGCAGCTTAGCTTTAGCGGGAGCGGGCGTGTCCCAGTACTTC. Its translation: CASSLALAGAGVSQYF.

The chain joins TRBV4-1 to TRBJ1-4; 7 bases are shared with TRBD1. The CDR3 is 15 residues long. Trimming at V came to 3 bases and at J to 7 bases, leaving 8 bases not matched to a gene. Germline V lookup: CDR1 MGHRA, CDR2 YSYEKL. CDR3 protein: CASSQAGGGGEKLFF. DNA for the CDR3: TGCGCCAGCAGCCAGGCAGGGGGAGGAGGTGAAAAACTGTTTTTT.

The chain combines TRBV7-2 with TRBJ1-1; D unresolved. The V gene lost 3 bases and the J gene lost 1 base, with 6 bases spanning the gap. The CDR3 is 13 amino acids. Per germline, CDR1 SGHTA and CDR2 FQGNSA. The CDR3 protein is CASSFRGNTEAFF. The CDR3 DNA reads as TGTGCCAGCAGCTTCCGGGGGAACACTGAAGCTTTCTTT. Together with reference TRBV7-2 and TRBJ1-1, the CDR3 gives the full variable domain: GAGVSQSPSNKVTEKGKDVELRCDPISGHTALYWYRQSLGQGLEFLIYFQGNSAPDKSGLPSDRFSAERTGGSVSTLTIQRTQQEDSAVYLCASSFRGNTEAFFGQGTRLTVV.

This clone was found once. The J gene is TRBJ2-1, the V gene TRBV4-3; the match to TRBD2 covers 13 bases. CDR1 is LGHNA, CDR2 YSLEER, per germline. The CDR3 is made up of 16 amino acids. J lost 10 bases, V lost 6 bases, and 12 bases had no gene match. The CDR3: CASSRSGTSGTEEQFF. DNA of the CDR3: TGCGCCAGCAGTCGCTCCGGGACTAGCGGGACGGAGGAGCAGTTCTTC.

This clone was seen only a few times. The V gene is TRBV4-2, the J gene TRBJ2-7; TRBD2 aligns across 7 bases. This CDR3 contains 15 residues. The germline V gene encodes CDR1 LGHNA and CDR2 YNFKEQ. Losses at the gene ends were 3 bases for V and 3 bases for J; bases not matched to a gene: 8. The CDR3 loop is CASSQNRDYNYEQYF. CDR3 nucleotide sequence: TGTGCCAGCAGCCAGAACCGGGACTACAACTACGAGCAGTACTTC.

The rearrangement links TRBV9 to TRBJ2-1, with 7 bases lining up with TRBD1. Germline loops: CDR1 SGDLS, CDR2 YYNGEE. Losses at the gene ends were 3 bases for V and 5 bases for J; bases not matched to a gene: 8. CDR3 length: 15 amino acids. The CDR3 loop is CASSDPGQMDNEQFF. In DNA form, the CDR3 reads TGTGCCAGCAGCGACCCGGGACAGATGGACAATGAGCAGTTCTTC.

This rearrangement joins TRBV28 to TRBJ2-7; 10 bases agree with TRBD2. CDR3 length: 14 amino acids. Losses at the gene ends were 3 bases for V and 5 bases for J; bases not matched to a gene: 4. Germline-derived CDR1 and CDR2 are MDHEN and SYDVKM. The CDR3 loop reads CASSFQRGGNEQYF. DNA of the CDR3: TGTGCCAGCAGTTTCCAGCGGGGGGGGAACGAGCAGTACTTC.

The CDR3 loop reads CASRKQGGFGYGYTF. CDR3 in DNA: TGTGCCAGCAGGAAACAGGGGGGATTTGGCTATGGCTACACCTTC. The gene calls are TRBV28 and TRBJ1-2; 8 nucleotides line up with TRBD1. Trimming removed 6 bases from V and 4 bases from J; junction bases left unmatched: 10. Germline CDR1 reads MDHEN; CDR2 reads SYDVKM. The CDR3 extends over 15 amino acids.

The chain couples TRBV19 to TRBJ2-7; 14 bases are a match to TRBD2. The CDR3 is 14 residues long. Germline assignment: CDR1 LNHDA and CDR2 SQIVND (reference sequence). The junction had 4 bases not matched to a gene; V was cut back by 6 bases and J by 6 bases. The CDR3 reads CASSYGLAGGEQYF. DNA for the CDR3: TGTGCCAGTAGCTATGGACTAGCGGGAGGCGAGCAGTACTTC.